This TCR beta chain was documented in a study of CD8+ T cells in alopecia areata. Study overall: Treated patients received oral tofacitinib, 5 to 10 mg twice daily. After 6 to 18 months of tofacitinib, follow-up continued 6 months off drug.

The sequencing template was cDNA reverse transcribed from extracted RNA. Produced via immunoSEQ multiplex PCR; TCRdb's table is partial and in-frame only. The sample has 90,000 to 150,000 clones; 53% are singletons. The treatment: oral pan-JAK inhibitor, 5-10 mg twice daily. CDR1 and CDR2 (germline): SEHNR, FQNEAQ (reference sequence). The CDR3 is made up of 14 amino acids. V dropped 5 bases and J dropped 8; count of bases not matched to a gene: 9. Material: CD4+ T cells sorted from blood, obtained at week 4, from a patient treated with tofacitinib. This receptor was obtained from a human donor with alopecia areata. The chain uses TRBV7-9 and TRBJ1-2; 9 bases are shared with TRBD1. CDR3 residues: CASSHPTGGIGYTF. In nucleotides, the CDR3 is TGTGCCAGCAGCCATCCGACAGGGGGAATCGGCTACACCTTC.